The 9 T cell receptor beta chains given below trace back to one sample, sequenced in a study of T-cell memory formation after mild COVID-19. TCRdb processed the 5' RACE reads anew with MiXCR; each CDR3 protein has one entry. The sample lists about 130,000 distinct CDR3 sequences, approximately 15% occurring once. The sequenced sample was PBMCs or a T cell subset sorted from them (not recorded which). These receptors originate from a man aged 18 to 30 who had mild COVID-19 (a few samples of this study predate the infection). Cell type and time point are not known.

CDR3 loop: CATSDFDDTQYF. DNA of the CDR3: TGTGCCACCAGTGATTTTGACGATACGCAGTATTTT. V is TRBV24-1 and J is TRBJ2-3, with D hard to call. The ends were cut back, 1 base at V and 6 bases at J, with 4 bases in the middle. Germline CDR1 is KGHDR and CDR2 is SFDVKD. The CDR3 runs to 12 residues.

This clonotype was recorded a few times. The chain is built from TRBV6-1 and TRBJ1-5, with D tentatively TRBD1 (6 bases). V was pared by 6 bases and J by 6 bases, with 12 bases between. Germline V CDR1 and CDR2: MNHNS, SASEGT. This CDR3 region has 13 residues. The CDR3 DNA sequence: TGTGCCAGCAGGGTCAGGGGAGGTCAGCCCCAGCATTTT. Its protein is CASRVRGGQPQHF.

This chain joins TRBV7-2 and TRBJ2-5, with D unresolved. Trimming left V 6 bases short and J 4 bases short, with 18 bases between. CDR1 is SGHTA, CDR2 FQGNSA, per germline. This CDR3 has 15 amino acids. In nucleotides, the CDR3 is TGTGCCAGCAGAAATTCCGTCTCTGAAGCAGAGACCCAGTACTTC. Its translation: CASRNSVSEAETQYF.

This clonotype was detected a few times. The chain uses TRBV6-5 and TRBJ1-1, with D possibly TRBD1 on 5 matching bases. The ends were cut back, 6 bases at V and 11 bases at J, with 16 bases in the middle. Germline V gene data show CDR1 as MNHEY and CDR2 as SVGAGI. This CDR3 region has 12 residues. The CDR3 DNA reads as TGTGCCAGCAGCCTACGTGGGGGGAAGGCTTTCTTT. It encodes CASSLRGGKAFF.

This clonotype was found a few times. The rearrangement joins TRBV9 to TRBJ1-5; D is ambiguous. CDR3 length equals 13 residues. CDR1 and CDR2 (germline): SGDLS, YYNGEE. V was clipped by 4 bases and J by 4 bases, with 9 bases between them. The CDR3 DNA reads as TGTGCCAGCAGCCCGGGGAATAATCAGCCCCAGCATTTT. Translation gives CASSPGNNQPQHF.

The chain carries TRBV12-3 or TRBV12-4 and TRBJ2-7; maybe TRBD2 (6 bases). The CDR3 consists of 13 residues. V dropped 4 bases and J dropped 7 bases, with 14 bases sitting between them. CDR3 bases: TGTGCCAGCAGTTCCCGACTAGGAGGGGAGCAGTACTTC. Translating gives CASSSRLGGEQYF.

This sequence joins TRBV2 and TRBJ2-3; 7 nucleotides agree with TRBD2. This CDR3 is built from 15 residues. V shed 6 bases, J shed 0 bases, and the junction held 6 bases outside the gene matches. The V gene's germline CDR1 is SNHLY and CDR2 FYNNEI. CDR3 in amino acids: CASRGLSGSTDTQYF. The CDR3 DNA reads TGTGCCAGCAGGGGACTTAGCGGGAGCACAGATACGCAGTATTTT.

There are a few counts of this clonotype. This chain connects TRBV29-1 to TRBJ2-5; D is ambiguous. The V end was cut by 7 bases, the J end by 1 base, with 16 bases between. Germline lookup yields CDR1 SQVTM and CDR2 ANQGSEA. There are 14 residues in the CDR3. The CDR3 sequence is CSALGRPGQETQYF. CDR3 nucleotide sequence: TGCAGCGCCCTGGGCCGTCCGGGCCAAGAGACCCAGTACTTC.

The CDR3 reads CASSRDLQETQYF. CDR3 nucleotides: TGTGCCAGCTCACGGGATCTCCAAGAGACCCAGTACTTC. The chain employs TRBV18 and TRBJ2-5; D is uncertain. Germline V gene sequence: CDR1 KGHSH, CDR2 LQKENI. Trimming removed 4 bases at V and 1 base at J, with 7 bases between. This CDR3 is built from 13 residues.